The 20 T cell receptor beta chains in this list originate from one sample, sequenced in a study of blood T cell repertoires in COVID-19 (dated by TCRdb to 2019 to 2021). Library preparation employed the immunoSEQ multiplex PCR assay. TCRdb holds this immuneACCESS table with in-frame rearrangements only. Some clones are missing; in checked studies, unresolved V genes explain under half, and the rest has no known cause. For this sample the table gives approximately 250,000 clones, of which 83% were detected only once. Of the sample, more than 5% falls within the top ten clones. Specimen: peripheral blood. Source of these receptors: a human donor in a cohort sampled during active COVID-19.

V and J are TRBV28 and TRBJ1-5; 8 bases are shared with TRBD1. This CDR3 is built from 15 residues. CDR1 and CDR2 (germline): MDHEN, SYDVKM. After removal of 3 bases from V and 7 bases from J, the junction contained 8 bases not matched to a gene. The CDR3 nucleotides are TGTGCCAGCAGTTTCCCACAGGGGGTTGGCCAGCCCCAGCATTTT. Translating gives CASSFPQGVGQPQHF.

This clone occurred once. The V call is TRBV7-9, the J call TRBJ1-2, with 8 bases that match TRBD1. The CDR3 sequence is 14 residues long. CDR1 is SEHNR and CDR2 is FQNEAQ in the germline V gene (reference sequence). J was trimmed by 8 bases and V by 2 bases; bases with no gene match: 7. For the CDR3, the DNA is TGTGCCAGCAGCTTAACGGTCCGGACAGGGGGCTACACCTTC. Amino acids: CASSLTVRTGGYTF.

The genes are TRBV7-9 and TRBJ2-1; D may be TRBD2 (6 bases). CDR1 is SEHNR, CDR2 FQNEAQ, per germline (reference sequence). V lost 1 base and J 2 bases, leaving 12 bases between the germline ends. CDR3 length: 16 amino acids. CDR3 DNA: TGTGCCAGCAGCTTAGATAGGGGACTTACCTACAATGAGCAGTTCTTC. It translates to CASSLDRGLTYNEQFF.

The CDR3 region is CASGTRLAGGGEQYF. The CDR3 nucleotides are TGTGCCAGCGGGACCCGACTAGCGGGAGGGGGCGAGCAGTACTTC. This chain uses TRBV2 with TRBJ2-7, with 14 bases identical to TRBD2. Germline CDR1 SNHLY, CDR2 FYNNEI. This CDR3 has 15 amino acids. V lost 8 bases to trimming and J lost 6 bases; unmatched junction nucleotides: 9. Full variable domain (missing parts from reference TRBV2 and TRBJ2-7): EPEVTQTPSHQVTQMGQEVILRCVPISNHLYFYWYRQILGQKVEFLVSFYNNEISEKSEIFDDQFSVERPDGSNFTLKIRSTKLEDSAMYFCASGTRLAGGGEQYFGPGTRLTVT.

This rearrangement joins TRBV4-1 to TRBJ1-3, with a weak D call TRBD1 (5 bases). The V and J ends lost 3 bases and 0 bases respectively, with 15 bases between them. Germline V CDR1 and CDR2: MGHRA, YSYEKL. The CDR3 runs 17 residues. Here the CDR3 reads CASSQTGTGLSGNTIYF. CDR3 DNA: TGCGCCAGCAGCCAGACGGGGACTGGCCTCTCTGGAAACACCATATATTTT.

The gene calls are TRBV7-3 and TRBJ1-3; D is unclear. This CDR3 has 15 amino acids. Germline V gene data show CDR1 as SGHTA and CDR2 as FQGTGA. V was shortened by 5 bases and J by 2 bases, with 13 bases between the two germline ends. DNA of the CDR3: TGTGCCAGCAGCCCCGATGCTAATACTGGAAACACCATATATTTT. This gives the protein CASSPDANTGNTIYF.

This chain's CDR3 is CASSLGGGSGNTIYF. The CDR3, as DNA: TGTGCCAGCAGCTTAGGGGGCGGATCTGGAAACACCATATATTTT. The chain joins TRBV11-2 to TRBJ1-3; the D gene is possibly TRBD1 (5 bases). Trimming left V 1 base short and J 1 base short, with 8 bases between. Looked up from germline, CDR1 is SGHAT and CDR2 is FQNNGV. This CDR3 contains 15 residues.

The chain has TRBV29-1 and TRBJ1-4; 9 nucleotides match TRBD1. CDR1 SQVTM and CDR2 ANQGSEA come from the germline V gene. Losses at the gene ends were 6 bases for V and 5 bases for J; bases not matched to a gene: 13. CDR3 length: 16 amino acids. The DNA for the CDR3 is TGCAGCGTGTTTTATTTTTCAGACAGGGGGAATGAAAAACTGTTTTTT. Protein: CSVFYFSDRGNEKLFF. Full variable domain (rest looked up from reference TRBV29-1 and TRBJ1-4): SAVISQKPSRDICQRGTSLTIQCQVDSQVTMMFWYRQQPGQSLTLIATANQGSEATYESGFVIDKFPISRPNLTFSTLTVSNMSPEDSSIYLCSVFYFSDRGNEKLFFGSGTQLSVL.

The genes are TRBV6-5 and TRBJ2-1; a possible D gene is TRBD2 (6 bases). Germline V CDR1 and CDR2: MNHEY, SVGAGI. CDR3 size: 12 residues. V lost 4 bases to trimming and J lost 5 bases, with 6 bases between them. In DNA form, the CDR3 reads TGTGCCAGCAGTTTAGCGGACAATGAGCAGTTCTTC. It yields the protein CASSLADNEQFF.

The chain joins TRBV4-1 to TRBJ1-4; 8 nucleotides match TRBD1. Germline V gene data show CDR1 as MGHRA and CDR2 as YSYEKL. Trimming removed 1 base from V and 3 bases from J; junction bases left unmatched: 10. The CDR3 contains 18 residues. The CDR3 DNA sequence: TGCGCCAGCAGCCAAGGTTCAGGGGGCGGTGGAGCTAATGAAAAACTGTTTTTT. Its translation is CASSQGSGGGGANEKLFF.

This chain uses TRBV9 with TRBJ2-3, with 7 nucleotides matching TRBD1. Germline V gives CDR1 SGDLS, CDR2 YYNGEE. The CDR3 has 16 amino acids. The junction had 7 bases not matched to a gene; V was cut back by 0 bases and J by 3 bases. The CDR3 DNA follows: TGTGCCAGCAGCGTAGGTGGTAGGGGGCGGACAGATACGCAGTATTTT. Translation gives CASSVGGRGRTDTQYF.

The CDR3 coding sequence is TGTGCCACCACGGGGGGAGGTGGCACAGATACGCAGTATTTT. It yields the protein CATTGGGGTDTQYF. The gene calls are TRBV10-3 and TRBJ2-3, with 7 bases identical to TRBD2. CDR1 and CDR2 from the germline V gene are ENHRY and SYGVKD. CDR3 size: 14 residues. Trimming took 10 bases from V and 1 from J; bases not matched to a gene: 8.

V is TRBV6-6 and J is TRBJ2-7; maybe TRBD2 (6 bases). This CDR3 spans 14 amino acids. Germline V lookup: CDR1 MNHNY, CDR2 SVGAGI (reference sequence). V dropped 7 bases and J dropped 2 bases, with 15 bases sitting between them. The CDR3, as DNA: TGTGCCAGCACCCAGGAGGGTTCTACCTACGAGCAGTACTTC. It specifies CASTQEGSTYEQYF.

This chain uses TRBV9 with TRBJ2-1; weak D call: TRBD1 (6 bases). Germline assignment: CDR1 SGDLS and CDR2 YYNGEE. CDR3 length: 14 residues. V lost 0 bases and J lost 8, with 12 bases in between. The CDR3, as DNA: TGTGCCAGCAGCGTAGACAGGGTGGAGGATGAGCAGTTCTTC. It translates to CASSVDRVEDEQFF.

The chain couples TRBV3-1 (or the pseudogene TRBV3-2) to TRBJ2-2; tentative D call: TRBD2 (6 bases). Looked up from germline, CDR1 is LGHDT and CDR2 is YNNKEL (reference sequence). CDR3 length: 15 amino acids. The V end lost 5 bases, the J end lost 8 bases, and 18 bases lay between the germline ends. In DNA form, the CDR3 reads TGTGCCAGCAGCATACCGGGACTGCTGACGGGGGAGCTGTTTTTT. This sequence encodes CASSIPGLLTGELFF.

This clone was counted a single time. This chain joins TRBV28 and TRBJ1-5; TRBD1 matches at 12 bases. Germline V gives CDR1 MDHEN, CDR2 SYDVKM. V was pared by 6 bases and J by 6 bases, with 9 bases of the junction left unmatched. This CDR3 region has 16 residues. Here the CDR3 DNA reads TGTGCCAGCAGCCCTGGGACAGGGGGCGCGGGTCAGCCCCAGCATTTT. This codes for CASSPGTGGAGQPQHF.

The chain is built from TRBV13 and TRBJ1-2, with TRBD1 as a possible D gene (5 bases). Trimming removed 5 bases at V and 2 bases at J, with 12 bases between. Germline loops: CDR1 PRHDT, CDR2 FYEKMQ (reference sequence). The CDR3 contains 14 residues. In DNA form, the CDR3 reads TGTGCCAGCAGCCCATCGACAGAAAACTATGGCTACACCTTC. Encoded protein: CASSPSTENYGYTF. Based on the CDR3 plus reference TRBV13 and TRBJ1-2, the full variable domain is AAGVIQSPRHLIKEKRETATLKCYPIPRHDTVYWYQQGPGQDPQFLISFYEKMQSDKGSIPDRFSAQQFSDYHSELNMSSLELGDSALYFCASSPSTENYGYTFGSGTRLTVV.

As for this clone: A much larger clone is a single base away; this may be a read error. The rearrangement uses TRBV2 and TRBJ1-5, with a weak D call TRBD1 (5 bases). CDR1 and CDR2 (germline): SNHLY, FYNNEI. V was clipped by 6 bases and J by 5 bases, with 8 bases between them. The CDR3 runs 12 residues. The chain's CDR3 is CASSLQDQPQHF. In nucleotides, the CDR3 is TGTGCCAGCAGCTTACAGGATCAGCCCCAGCATTTT.

The V call is TRBV19, the J call TRBJ2-5; 9 bases are shared with TRBD2. The germline gives CDR1 LNHDA, CDR2 SQIVND (reference sequence). The CDR3 extends over 13 amino acids. V lost 7 bases to trimming and J lost 4 bases; unmatched junction nucleotides: 4. The CDR3 bases are TGTGCCAGTACCCGTAGCGGGAGAGAGACCCAGTACTTC. Translation: CASTRSGRETQYF.

This clone was detected only a few times. The rearrangement joins TRBV27 to TRBJ1-5, with 9 nucleotides matching TRBD1. Looked up from germline, CDR1 is MNHEY and CDR2 is SMNVEV (reference sequence). The CDR3 extends over 14 amino acids. V gave up 5 bases and J gave up 6 bases; unmatched junction bases: 5. The CDR3 DNA follows: TGTGCCAGCAGTAGACAGGGGGGAGGTCAGCCCCAGCATTTT. Translated, it gives CASSRQGGGQPQHF.